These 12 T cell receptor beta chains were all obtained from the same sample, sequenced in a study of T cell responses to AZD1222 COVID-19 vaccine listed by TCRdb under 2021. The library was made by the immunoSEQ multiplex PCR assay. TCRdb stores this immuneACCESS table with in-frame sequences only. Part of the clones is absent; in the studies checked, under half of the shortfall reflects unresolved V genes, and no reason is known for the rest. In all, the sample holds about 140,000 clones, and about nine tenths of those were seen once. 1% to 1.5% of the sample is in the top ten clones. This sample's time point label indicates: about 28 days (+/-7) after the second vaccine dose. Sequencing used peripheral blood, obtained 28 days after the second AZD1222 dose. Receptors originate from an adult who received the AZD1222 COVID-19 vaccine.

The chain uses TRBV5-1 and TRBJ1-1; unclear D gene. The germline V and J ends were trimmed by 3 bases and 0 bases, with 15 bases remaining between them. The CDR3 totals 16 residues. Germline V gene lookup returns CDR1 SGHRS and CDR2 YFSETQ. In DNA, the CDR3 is TGCGCCAGCAGCTGGCCCCTTGGTGGCGTGAACACTGAAGCTTTCTTT. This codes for CASSWPLGGVNTEAFF.

The CDR3 region is CATRGGGTQETQYF. The CDR3 nucleotides read TGTGCCACACGGGGCGGGGGGACACAAGAGACCCAGTACTTC. V and J are TRBV6-5 and TRBJ2-5; 8 nucleotides match TRBD2. V gave up 10 bases and J gave up 2 bases; unmatched junction bases: 9. Per germline, CDR1 MNHEY and CDR2 SVGAGI. The CDR3 totals 14 residues.

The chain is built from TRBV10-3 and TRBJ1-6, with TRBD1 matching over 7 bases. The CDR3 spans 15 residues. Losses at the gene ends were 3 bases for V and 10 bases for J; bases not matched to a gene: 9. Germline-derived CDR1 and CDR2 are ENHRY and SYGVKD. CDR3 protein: CAISDPDRAVSPLHF. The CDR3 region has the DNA TGTGCCATCAGTGACCCCGACAGGGCGGTATCACCCCTCCACTTT.

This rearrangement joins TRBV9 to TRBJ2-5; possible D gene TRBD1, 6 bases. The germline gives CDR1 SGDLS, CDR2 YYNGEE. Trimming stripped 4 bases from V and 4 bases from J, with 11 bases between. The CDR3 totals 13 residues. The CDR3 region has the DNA TGTGCCAGCAGCCCGCGGACAGCAGAGACCCAGTACTTC. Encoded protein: CASSPRTAETQYF.

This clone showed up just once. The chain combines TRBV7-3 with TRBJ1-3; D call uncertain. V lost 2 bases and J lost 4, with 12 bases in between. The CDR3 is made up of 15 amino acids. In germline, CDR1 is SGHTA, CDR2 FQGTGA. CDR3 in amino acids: CASSLGPHGGNTIYF. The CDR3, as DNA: TGTGCCAGCAGCTTAGGCCCTCATGGCGGAAACACCATATATTTT.

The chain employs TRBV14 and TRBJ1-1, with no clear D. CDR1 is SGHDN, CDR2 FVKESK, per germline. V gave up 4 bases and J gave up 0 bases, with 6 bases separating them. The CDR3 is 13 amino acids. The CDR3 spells CASSLHLNTEAFF. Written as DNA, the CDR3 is TGTGCCAGCAGCCTTCACCTGAACACTGAAGCTTTCTTT.

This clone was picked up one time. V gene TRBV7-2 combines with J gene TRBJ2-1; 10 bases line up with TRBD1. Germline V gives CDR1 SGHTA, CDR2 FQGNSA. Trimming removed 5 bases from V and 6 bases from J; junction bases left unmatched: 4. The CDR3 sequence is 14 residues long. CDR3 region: CASSGGDRGNEQFF. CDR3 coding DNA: TGTGCCAGCAGCGGCGGGGACAGGGGCAATGAGCAGTTCTTC.

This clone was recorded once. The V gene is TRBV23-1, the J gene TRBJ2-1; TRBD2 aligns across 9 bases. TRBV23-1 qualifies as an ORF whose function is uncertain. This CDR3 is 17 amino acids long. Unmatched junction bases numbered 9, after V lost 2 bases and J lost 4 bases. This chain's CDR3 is CASSQRVPGLAYNEQFF. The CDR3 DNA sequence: TGCGCCAGCAGTCAAAGAGTGCCGGGACTAGCTTACAATGAGCAGTTCTTC.

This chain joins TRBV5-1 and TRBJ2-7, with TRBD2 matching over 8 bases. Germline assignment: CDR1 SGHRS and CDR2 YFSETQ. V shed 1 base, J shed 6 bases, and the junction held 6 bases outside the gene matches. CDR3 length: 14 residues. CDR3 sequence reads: CASSLNGGAFEQYF. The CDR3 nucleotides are TGCGCCAGCAGCTTGAACGGGGGGGCGTTCGAGCAGTACTTC.

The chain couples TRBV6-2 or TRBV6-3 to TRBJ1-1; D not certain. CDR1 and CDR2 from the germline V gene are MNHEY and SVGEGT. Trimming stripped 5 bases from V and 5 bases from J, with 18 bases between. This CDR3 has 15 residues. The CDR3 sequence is CASSHPEWGGTEAFF. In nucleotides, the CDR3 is TGTGCCAGCAGTCACCCCGAGTGGGGTGGTACTGAAGCTTTCTTT.

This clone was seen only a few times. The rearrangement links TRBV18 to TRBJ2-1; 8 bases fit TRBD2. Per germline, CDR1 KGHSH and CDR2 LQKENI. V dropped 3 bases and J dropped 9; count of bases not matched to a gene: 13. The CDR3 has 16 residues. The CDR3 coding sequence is TGTGCCAGCTCACCCCCCGGGGAGCGGGAGACGGGTGAGCAGTTCTTC. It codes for CASSPPGERETGEQFF.

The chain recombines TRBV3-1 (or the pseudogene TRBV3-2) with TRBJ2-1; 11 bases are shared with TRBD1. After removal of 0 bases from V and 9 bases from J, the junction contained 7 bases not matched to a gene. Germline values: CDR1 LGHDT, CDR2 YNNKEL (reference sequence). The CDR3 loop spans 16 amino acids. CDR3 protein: CASSQEGQGAISEQFF. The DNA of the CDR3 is TGTGCCAGCAGCCAAGAAGGACAGGGGGCGATAAGTGAGCAGTTCTTC.